This TCR beta chain was found in a study of beta chain features in type 1 diabetes. Notes on the study in general: VDJ junctions from type 1 diabetes patients carried fewer insertions and larger deletions. Within the patient group, naive, central memory and Treg TCRB repertoires appeared more similar to each other than within healthy donors.

As concerns this clone: The antigen is not known.

Cell sorting via CD45RO/CCR7/CD25/CD127/CD95/CD27 was performed to obtain CD4+ naive, central memory, regulatory and stem cell-like memory cells. Reverse transcribing all isolated RNA meant expressed TCRB transcripts were sequenced. Libraries were prepared by immunoSEQ multiplex PCR; TCRdb keeps only in-frame clonotypes and omits some of them. This sample has around 240,000 clones, with about 9.3% found just once. Material for sequencing was naive CD4+ T cells from blood. This clonotype was sampled from a woman under 30 in good health.

CDR3 in DNA: TGTGCCAGCAGTCCCGCCGGGCGGGGGCGGGACGGGGAGCTGTTTTTT. Its protein product is CASSPAGRGRDGELFF. The chain employs TRBV28 and TRBJ2-2, with D possibly matching TRBD2 (7 bases). Germline lookup yields CDR1 MDHEN and CDR2 SYDVKM. V gave up 5 bases and J gave up 7 bases, with 20 bases separating them. This CDR3 contains 16 residues.